This T cell receptor (beta chain) is drawn from a study of cytomegalovirus exposure and HLA in healthy donors. Both 60 Vbeta primers and 13 Jbeta primers went into the PCR. The repertoire was sequenced with immunoSEQ multiplex PCR; TCRdb's copy has only in-frame clones and lacks some. The sample records fewer than 200,000 clones, about four fifths being singletons. This clone was seen a few times. V was pared by 0 bases and J by 1 base, with 9 bases between. Per germline, CDR1 SGHTA and CDR2 FQGTGA. The CDR3 is 15 amino acids. The clonotype was recovered from a male donor in good health and CMV-seronegative. Sequencing input: PBMCs. V usage is TRBV7-3 and J usage is TRBJ1-1; D is unresolved. Here the CDR3 reads CASSLTGIRNTEAFF. The CDR3 DNA follows: TGTGCCAGCAGCTTAACGGGCATCCGGAACACTGAAGCTTTCTTT.